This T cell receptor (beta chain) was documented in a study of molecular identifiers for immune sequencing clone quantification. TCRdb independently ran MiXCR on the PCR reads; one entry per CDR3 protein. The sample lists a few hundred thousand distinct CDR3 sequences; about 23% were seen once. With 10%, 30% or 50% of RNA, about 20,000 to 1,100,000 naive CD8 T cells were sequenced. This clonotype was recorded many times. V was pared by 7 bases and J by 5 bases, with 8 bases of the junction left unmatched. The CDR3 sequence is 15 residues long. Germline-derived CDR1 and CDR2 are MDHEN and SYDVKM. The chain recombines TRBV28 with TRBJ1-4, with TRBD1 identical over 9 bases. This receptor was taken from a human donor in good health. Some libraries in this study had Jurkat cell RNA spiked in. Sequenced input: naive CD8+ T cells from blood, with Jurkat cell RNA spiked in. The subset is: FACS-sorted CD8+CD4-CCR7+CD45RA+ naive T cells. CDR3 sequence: CASTIGGTGNEKLFF. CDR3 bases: TGTGCCAGCACCATTGGAGGGACAGGGAATGAAAAACTGTTTTTT. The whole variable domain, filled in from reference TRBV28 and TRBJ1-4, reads DVKVTQSSRYLVKRTGEKVFLECVQDMDHENMFWYRQDPGLGLRLIYFSYDVKMKEKGDIPEGYSVSREKKERFSLILESASTNQTSMYLCASTIGGTGNEKLFFGSGTQLSVL.